The rows below give T cell receptor beta chains drawn from one sample of a study of blood T cell repertoires in COVID-19. Some clones are missing from TCRdb's copy, which holds only in-frame ones; the method was immunoSEQ multiplex PCR. The repertoire holds approximately 44,000 clones, with roughly nine tenths as singletons. Sample: peripheral blood. These receptors were taken from a man between 60 and 75 years old with acute or convalescent COVID-19. The CDR3 runs from the conserved cysteine through the conserved F or W. Fields, in order: J gene, V gene, clone size, D gene, CDR3 length, CDR3 protein, CDR3 DNA. D genes are given only for firm matches. Not all rows give a size; the values are once, few, many and, for expanded clones, a class.

J gene: TRBJ2-7
V gene: TRBV2
clone size: NA
D gene: NA
CDR3 length: 13
CDR3 protein: CASSRGFSYEQYF
CDR3 DNA: TGTGCCAGCAGTCGGGGTTTCTCCTACGAGCAGTACTTC

J gene: TRBJ1-1
V gene: TRBV7-2
clone size: few
D gene: NA
CDR3 length: 14
CDR3 protein: CASSLRGLNTEAFF
CDR3 DNA: TGTGCCAGCAGCTTAAGGGGTCTGAACACTGAAGCTTTCTTT

J gene: TRBJ1-1
V gene: TRBV6-6
clone size: NA
D gene: NA
CDR3 length: 13
CDR3 protein: CASSSPMNTEAFF
CDR3 DNA: TGTGCCAGCAGTTCCCCAATGAACACTGAAGCTTTCTTT

J gene: TRBJ2-1
V gene: TRBV2
clone size: NA
D gene: TRBD1
CDR3 length: 14
CDR3 protein: CASMGQGSYNEQFF
CDR3 DNA: TGTGCCAGCATGGGACAGGGCTCCTACAATGAGCAGTTCTTC

J gene: TRBJ1-1
V gene: TRBV20-1
clone size: NA
D gene: NA
CDR3 length: 11
CDR3 protein: CSAREFSEAFF
CDR3 DNA: TGCAGTGCACGGGAGTTTAGTGAAGCTTTCTTT

J gene: TRBJ2-1
V gene: TRBV18
clone size: NA
D gene: NA
CDR3 length: 15
CDR3 protein: CASSPGQATYNEQFF
CDR3 DNA: TGTGCCAGCTCACCGGGGCAGGCGACCTACAATGAGCAGTTCTTC

J gene: TRBJ2-3
V gene: TRBV11-2
clone size: NA
D gene: TRBD2
CDR3 length: 15
CDR3 protein: CASSLEVSGAYTQYF
CDR3 DNA: TGTGCCAGCAGCTTAGAGGTTAGCGGGGCTTATACGCAGTATTTT

J gene: TRBJ1-1
V gene: TRBV7-2
clone size: once
D gene: TRBD1
CDR3 length: 16
CDR3 protein: CASSLVGQGVDTEAFF
CDR3 DNA: TGTGCCAGCAGCTTAGTAGGACAGGGAGTTGACACTGAAGCTTTCTTT

J gene: TRBJ2-2
V gene: TRBV29-1
clone size: once
D gene: TRBD1
CDR3 length: 15
CDR3 protein: CSVGTGTGNTGELFF
CDR3 DNA: TGCAGCGTAGGGACCGGGACAGGGAACACCGGGGAGCTGTTTTTT

J gene: TRBJ1-1
V gene: TRBV29-1
clone size: NA
D gene: TRBD1
CDR3 length: 12
CDR3 protein: CSVEDGTVGAFF
CDR3 DNA: TGCAGCGTTGAAGATGGGACAGTCGGAGCTTTCTTT

J gene: TRBJ2-7
V gene: TRBV5-1
clone size: NA
D gene: NA
CDR3 length: 15
CDR3 protein: CASSRRGGDSYEQYF
CDR3 DNA: TGCGCCAGCAGCCGTCGCGGCGGCGACTCCTACGAGCAGTACTTC

J gene: TRBJ2-7
V gene: TRBV6-2/TRBV6-3
clone size: NA
D gene: TRBD1
CDR3 length: 13
CDR3 protein: CASSLQGAGEQYF
CDR3 DNA: TGTGCCAGCAGTTTGCAGGGGGCGGGTGAGCAGTACTTC

J gene: TRBJ1-5
V gene: TRBV3-1/TRBV3-2
clone size: once
D gene: NA
CDR3 length: 12
CDR3 protein: CASSQGPGPQHF
CDR3 DNA: TGTGCCAGCAGCCAAGGTCCGGGGCCCCAGCATTTT

J gene: TRBJ1-5
V gene: TRBV6-5
clone size: NA
D gene: NA
CDR3 length: 16
CDR3 protein: CASSYWVGGTAGPQHF
CDR3 DNA: TGTGCCAGCAGTTACTGGGTTGGGGGGACTGCAGGACCCCAGCATTTT

J gene: TRBJ1-1
V gene: TRBV5-1
clone size: NA
D gene: TRBD1
CDR3 length: 14
CDR3 protein: CASTSPGQSVEAFF
CDR3 DNA: TGCGCCAGCACATCACCGGGACAGAGTGTTGAAGCTTTCTTT

J gene: TRBJ2-7
V gene: TRBV13
clone size: NA
D gene: TRBD1
CDR3 length: 16
CDR3 protein: CASSLGQNTGGVEQYF
CDR3 DNA: TGTGCCAGCAGCTTAGGCCAGAATACAGGGGGCGTGGAGCAGTACTTC

J gene: TRBJ1-2
V gene: TRBV4-3
clone size: NA
D gene: NA
CDR3 length: 14
CDR3 protein: CASSQEKGVYGYTF
CDR3 DNA: TGCGCCAGCAGCCAAGAAAAGGGGGTCTATGGCTACACCTTC

J gene: TRBJ2-3
V gene: TRBV5-1
clone size: once
D gene: NA
CDR3 length: 16
CDR3 protein: CASSLGGGLLVDTQYF
CDR3 DNA: TGCGCCAGCAGCTTGGGTGGCGGCCTCCTCGTTGATACGCAGTATTTT

J gene: TRBJ1-5
V gene: TRBV29-1
clone size: NA
D gene: NA
CDR3 length: 13
CDR3 protein: CSVGSRGDQPQHF
CDR3 DNA: TGCAGCGTTGGCAGCAGGGGAGATCAGCCCCAGCATTTT

J gene: TRBJ2-5
V gene: TRBV9
clone size: NA
D gene: NA
CDR3 length: 18
CDR3 protein: CASSVGGSVRGLGETQYF
CDR3 DNA: TGTGCCAGCAGCGTAGGCGGAAGCGTAAGAGGGCTTGGAGAGACCCAGTACTTC

J gene: TRBJ1-2
V gene: TRBV5-3
clone size: NA
D gene: TRBD1
CDR3 length: 14
CDR3 protein: CARRWIGTVYGYTF
CDR3 DNA: TGTGCCAGAAGATGGATCGGGACAGTCTATGGCTACACCTTC

J gene: TRBJ1-4
V gene: TRBV4-2
clone size: NA
D gene: NA
CDR3 length: 19
CDR3 protein: CASSQGLYIASRVDEKLFF
CDR3 DNA: TGTGCCAGCAGCCAAGGTCTTTATATTGCGAGCCGAGTGGATGAAAAACTGTTTTTT

J gene: TRBJ2-1
V gene: TRBV27
clone size: NA
D gene: NA
CDR3 length: 13
CDR3 protein: CASRAGYYNEQFF
CDR3 DNA: TGTGCCAGCCGTGCGGGGTACTACAATGAGCAGTTCTTC

J gene: TRBJ2-1
V gene: TRBV19
clone size: once
D gene: TRBD2
CDR3 length: 13
CDR3 protein: CASTSGRYNEQFF
CDR3 DNA: TGTGCCAGTACTAGCGGGCGCTACAATGAGCAGTTCTTC

J gene: TRBJ1-4
V gene: TRBV18
clone size: NA
D gene: NA
CDR3 length: 14
CDR3 protein: CASSLGTVNEKLFF
CDR3 DNA: TGTGCCAGCTCACTTGGGACTGTTAATGAAAAACTGTTTTTT

J gene: TRBJ1-5
V gene: TRBV7-8
clone size: NA
D gene: NA
CDR3 length: 16
CDR3 protein: CASSLVRGVRNQPQHF
CDR3 DNA: TGTGCCAGCAGCTTAGTACGGGGGGTGCGCAATCAGCCCCAGCATTTT

J gene: TRBJ2-5
V gene: TRBV18
clone size: NA
D gene: TRBD1
CDR3 length: 15
CDR3 protein: CASSLGTVTQETQYF
CDR3 DNA: TGTGCCAGCTCCCTCGGGACAGTGACCCAAGAGACCCAGTACTTC

J gene: TRBJ1-5
V gene: TRBV19
clone size: NA
D gene: NA
CDR3 length: 14
CDR3 protein: CASSILSSNQPQHF
CDR3 DNA: TGTGCCAGTAGTATTTTATCTAGCAATCAGCCCCAGCATTTT

J gene: TRBJ2-1
V gene: TRBV19
clone size: NA
D gene: NA
CDR3 length: 14
CDR3 protein: CASSQASSYNEQFF
CDR3 DNA: TGTGCCAGTAGCCAGGCAAGCTCCTACAATGAGCAGTTCTTC

J gene: TRBJ2-3
V gene: TRBV5-1
clone size: NA
D gene: TRBD2
CDR3 length: 16
CDR3 protein: CASSLGSGGLTDTQYF
CDR3 DNA: TGCGCCAGCAGCTTGGGTAGCGGGGGGCTCACAGATACGCAGTATTTT

J gene: TRBJ1-2
V gene: TRBV4-1
clone size: NA
D gene: NA
CDR3 length: 13
CDR3 protein: CASSQSRVYGYTF
CDR3 DNA: TGCGCCAGCAGCCAAAGCAGGGTCTATGGCTACACCTTC

J gene: TRBJ2-3
V gene: TRBV24-1
clone size: NA
D gene: TRBD2
CDR3 length: 20
CDR3 protein: CATSDFRLAGTGWLTDTQYF
CDR3 DNA: TGTGCCACCAGTGATTTTAGGCTAGCGGGGACCGGATGGTTGACAGATACGCAGTATTTT

J gene: TRBJ2-5
V gene: TRBV25-1
clone size: NA
D gene: TRBD1
CDR3 length: 16
CDR3 protein: CASSEEGAGVQETQYF
CDR3 DNA: TGTGCCAGCAGTGAAGAGGGGGCAGGGGTCCAAGAGACCCAGTACTTC

J gene: TRBJ2-7
V gene: TRBV28
clone size: NA
D gene: TRBD1
CDR3 length: 15
CDR3 protein: CASRDLDRGSNEQYF
CDR3 DNA: TGTGCCAGCAGGGATTTGGACAGGGGGTCCAACGAGCAGTACTTC

J gene: TRBJ1-1
V gene: TRBV5-4
clone size: NA
D gene: NA
CDR3 length: 16
CDR3 protein: CASSLALTGGTTEAFF
CDR3 DNA: TGTGCCAGCAGCTTGGCCCTGACAGGTGGGACCACTGAAGCTTTCTTT

J gene: TRBJ2-5
V gene: TRBV19
clone size: NA
D gene: TRBD2
CDR3 length: 16
CDR3 protein: CASSPRLAGGDETQYF
CDR3 DNA: TGTGCCAGTAGTCCACGACTAGCGGGGGGCGATGAGACCCAGTACTTC

J gene: TRBJ2-3
V gene: TRBV19
clone size: once
D gene: NA
CDR3 length: 14
CDR3 protein: CASTGRARTDTQYF
CDR3 DNA: TGTGCCAGTACCGGCAGGGCCCGCACAGATACGCAGTATTTT

J gene: TRBJ2-1
V gene: TRBV2
clone size: NA
D gene: TRBD1
CDR3 length: 14
CDR3 protein: CASIPRGLYNEQFF
CDR3 DNA: TGTGCCAGCATCCCCAGGGGGCTTTACAATGAGCAGTTCTTC

J gene: TRBJ2-6
V gene: TRBV7-2
clone size: NA
D gene: TRBD1
CDR3 length: 19
CDR3 protein: CASSKRVGGQGAGANVLTF
CDR3 DNA: TGTGCCAGCAGCAAGCGAGTTGGGGGACAGGGGGCTGGGGCCAACGTCCTGACTTTC

J gene: TRBJ1-1
V gene: TRBV3-1/TRBV3-2
clone size: NA
D gene: TRBD1
CDR3 length: 16
CDR3 protein: CASSQGPGTGNTEAFF
CDR3 DNA: TGTGCCAGCAGCCAAGGCCCCGGGACAGGGAACACTGAAGCTTTCTTT

J gene: TRBJ1-2
V gene: TRBV5-6
clone size: NA
D gene: TRBD1
CDR3 length: 15
CDR3 protein: CASRPQGHVIYGYTF
CDR3 DNA: TGTGCCAGCAGACCACAGGGGCACGTTATCTATGGCTACACCTTC

J gene: TRBJ2-1
V gene: TRBV3-1/TRBV3-2
clone size: NA
D gene: TRBD2
CDR3 length: 15
CDR3 protein: CASSLASGGFNEQFF
CDR3 DNA: TGTGCCAGCAGCCTCGCTAGCGGGGGCTTCAATGAGCAGTTCTTC

J gene: TRBJ2-1
V gene: TRBV7-7
clone size: once
D gene: TRBD2
CDR3 length: 13
CDR3 protein: CASGASGVDEQFF
CDR3 DNA: TGTGCTAGCGGGGCTAGCGGGGTTGATGAGCAGTTCTTC

J gene: TRBJ1-4
V gene: TRBV11-2
clone size: NA
D gene: NA
CDR3 length: 14
CDR3 protein: CASSLGVYGEKLFF
CDR3 DNA: TGTGCCAGCAGCTTAGGCGTCTACGGTGAAAAACTGTTTTTT

J gene: TRBJ2-1
V gene: TRBV20-1
clone size: NA
D gene: NA
CDR3 length: 10
CDR3 protein: CSARENEQFF
CDR3 DNA: TGCAGTGCTCGGGAGAATGAGCAGTTCTTC

J gene: TRBJ2-1
V gene: TRBV7-2
clone size: NA
D gene: NA
CDR3 length: 15
CDR3 protein: CASSLGRGRGNEQFF
CDR3 DNA: TGTGCCAGCAGCTTAGGACGGGGACGGGGGAATGAGCAGTTCTTC

J gene: TRBJ2-7
V gene: TRBV6-5
clone size: NA
D gene: NA
CDR3 length: 13
CDR3 protein: CASTSTSSYEQYF
CDR3 DNA: TGTGCCAGCACCTCGACAAGCTCCTACGAGCAGTACTTC

J gene: TRBJ1-2
V gene: TRBV11-1
clone size: NA
D gene: TRBD1
CDR3 length: 15
CDR3 protein: CASSTGTGVIYGYTF
CDR3 DNA: TGTGCCAGCAGCACAGGGACAGGAGTAATCTATGGCTACACCTTC

J gene: TRBJ2-3
V gene: TRBV10-1
clone size: few
D gene: NA
CDR3 length: 15
CDR3 protein: CASSPSQGRTDTQYF
CDR3 DNA: TGCGCCAGCAGCCCGTCACAGGGCCGGACAGATACGCAGTATTTT

J gene: TRBJ1-1
V gene: TRBV3-1/TRBV3-2
clone size: NA
D gene: NA
CDR3 length: 13
CDR3 protein: CASSHPENTEAFF
CDR3 DNA: TGTGCCAGCAGCCATCCAGAGAACACTGAAGCTTTCTTT

J gene: TRBJ2-3
V gene: TRBV18
clone size: NA
D gene: TRBD2
CDR3 length: 17
CDR3 protein: CASSPRTSGGRTDTQYF
CDR3 DNA: TGTGCCAGCTCACCACGGACTAGCGGGGGGAGGACAGATACGCAGTATTTT

J gene: TRBJ2-7
V gene: TRBV4-1
clone size: NA
D gene: NA
CDR3 length: 14
CDR3 protein: CASSNPGQNYEQYF
CDR3 DNA: TGCGCCAGCAGCAACCCCGGACAGAACTACGAGCAGTACTTC

J gene: TRBJ1-2
V gene: TRBV6-5
clone size: once
D gene: NA
CDR3 length: 14
CDR3 protein: CASRPGTFNYGYTF
CDR3 DNA: TGTGCCAGCAGACCAGGGACTTTTAACTATGGCTACACCTTC